The next 17 T cell receptor beta chains were all read from a single sample in a study of blood T cell repertoires in COVID-19. Using immunoSEQ multiplex PCR, the repertoire was profiled, and TCRdb retains in-frame clones only, with some absent. Among approximately 170,000 clones listed, approximately 87% were seen once. The sequenced sample consisted of peripheral blood. These receptor sequences come from a woman aged 70 to 79 with acute or convalescent COVID-19.

The chain employs TRBV3-1 (or the pseudogene TRBV3-2) and TRBJ2-3; the D is unclear. This CDR3 spans 17 amino acids. Trimming cost V 4 bases and J 2 bases, with 19 bases left between them. Germline CDR1 LGHDT, CDR2 YNNKEL (reference sequence). The CDR3 is CASSLRPGDGYTDTQYF. CDR3 nucleotide sequence: TGTGCCAGCAGCCTCCGCCCTGGAGATGGATACACAGATACGCAGTATTTT.

V usage is TRBV19 and J usage is TRBJ1-2, with 7 bases that match TRBD1. Germline CDR1 reads LNHDA; CDR2 reads SQIVND (reference sequence). Losses at the gene ends were 6 bases for V and 3 bases for J; bases not matched to a gene: 7. CDR3 length equals 14 residues. DNA of the CDR3: TGTGCCAGTAGCACACAAACAGGGGACTATGGCTACACCTTC. It translates to CASSTQTGDYGYTF.

This clone turned up a few times. The chain has TRBV4-2 and TRBJ1-1, with D tentatively TRBD1 (6 bases). The V and J ends lost 0 bases and 1 base respectively, with 12 bases between them. CDR3 length equals 16 residues. In germline, CDR1 is LGHNA, CDR2 YNFKEQ. The CDR3 DNA reads TGTGCCAGCAGCCAAGATCCGGGCAGGGGGAACACTGAAGCTTTCTTT. It translates to CASSQDPGRGNTEAFF.

This chain connects TRBV4-2 to TRBJ2-6; D unresolved. The CDR3 sequence is 14 residues long. The germline gives CDR1 LGHNA, CDR2 YNFKEQ. Trimming took 3 bases from V and 0 from J, leaving 3 bases between them. The CDR3 loop is CASSHGSGANVLTF. The DNA for the CDR3 is TGTGCCAGCAGCCACGGCTCTGGGGCCAACGTCCTGACTTTC.

The chain employs TRBV28 and TRBJ1-4, with D perhaps TRBD1 (6 bases). The CDR3 extends over 14 amino acids. The germline CDR1 and CDR2 sequences are MDHEN and SYDVKM. V was cut by 5 bases and J by 1 base, with 8 bases left in between. In DNA form, the CDR3 reads TGTGCCAGCAGTAAAGGGGGAACTAATGAAAAACTGTTTTTT. Translation gives CASSKGGTNEKLFF.

This rearrangement joins TRBV18 to TRBJ2-5; TRBD2 might be the D (6 bases). The V gene lost 4 bases and the J gene lost 5 bases, with 11 bases spanning the gap. This CDR3 is 13 amino acids long. CDR1 is KGHSH, CDR2 LQKENI, per germline. The CDR3 sequence: CASSRGVGETQYF. The CDR3 nucleotides are TGTGCCAGCTCACGCGGGGTAGGGGAGACCCAGTACTTC.

J is TRBJ2-2 and V is TRBV5-1, with D perhaps matching TRBD2 (6 bases). Trimming removed 5 bases from V and 5 bases from J, with 13 bases in between. The CDR3 spans 14 residues. The germline V gene encodes CDR1 SGHRS and CDR2 YFSETQ. The DNA for the CDR3 is TGCGCCAGCAGGGCGGGGCCGGATACCGGGGAGCTGTTTTTT. Amino acids: CASRAGPDTGELFF.

The rearrangement links TRBV9 to TRBJ2-1, with 10 bases fitting TRBD2. This CDR3 spans 16 amino acids. With V trimmed by 0 bases and J by 6 bases, 6 bases remained unmatched. CDR1 is SGDLS, CDR2 YYNGEE, per germline. CDR3 DNA: TGTGCCAGCAGCGTAGAGTGGCTAGCGGGAGTCAATGAGCAGTTCTTC. This codes for CASSVEWLAGVNEQFF.

The chain carries TRBV19 and TRBJ1-6; no clear D. Germline-derived CDR1 and CDR2 are LNHDA and SQIVND (reference sequence). The ends were cut back, 4 bases at V and 13 bases at J, with 14 bases in the middle. The CDR3 length is 13 residues. The CDR3 loop reads CASSTQPTTPLHF. The CDR3 nucleotides are TGTGCCAGTAGTACACAACCCACTACGCCCCTCCACTTT.

V gene TRBV6-1 combines with J gene TRBJ1-5; the D gene is possibly TRBD1 (5 bases). Germline loops: CDR1 MNHNS, CDR2 SASEGT. CDR3 size: 15 residues. Trimming removed 3 bases at V and 1 base at J, with 10 bases between. This CDR3 is CASSEGRLSNQPQHF. The CDR3 DNA reads as TGTGCCAGCAGTGAGGGGCGGCTGAGCAATCAGCCCCAGCATTTT.

V gene TRBV11-3 combines with J gene TRBJ2-7; the match to TRBD1 covers 7 bases. This CDR3 is built from 13 residues. Losses at the gene ends were 5 bases for V and 3 bases for J; bases not matched to a gene: 4. Germline CDR1 and CDR2: SGHNT and YENEEA. The CDR3 protein is CASSRGQDYEQYF. CDR3 coding DNA: TGTGCCAGCAGCCGCGGACAGGACTACGAGCAGTACTTC.

This sequence joins TRBV4-1 and TRBJ1-3; D gene ambiguous. Deletions cut 0 bases from V and 4 bases from J, with 13 bases between. The CDR3 has 16 residues. Germline CDR1 and CDR2: MGHRA and YSYEKL. Here the CDR3 DNA reads TGCGCCAGCAGCCAAGAAGCCCGGGGAACAGGAAACACCATATATTTT. This encodes CASSQEARGTGNTIYF.

The CDR3 DNA follows: TGTGCCAGCTCAACCCAGGGGACCAGCAATCAGCCCCAGCATTTT. Protein product: CASSTQGTSNQPQHF. This sequence joins TRBV18 and TRBJ1-5; D might be TRBD1 (6 bases). Germline CDR1 reads KGHSH; CDR2 reads LQKENI. The CDR3 totals 15 residues. Trimming stripped 5 bases from V and 1 base from J, with 12 bases between.

The chain couples TRBV7-8 to TRBJ2-2, with D maybe TRBD2 (6 bases). CDR1 is SGHVS and CDR2 is FQNEAQ in the germline V gene. CDR3 size: 15 residues. V was clipped by 4 bases and J by 4 bases, with 13 bases between them. The CDR3 is CASSSPAGRTGELFF. The CDR3 coding sequence is TGTGCCAGCAGCTCCCCGGCGGGACGCACCGGGGAGCTGTTTTTT. The full variable domain, with the rest looked up from reference TRBV7-8 and TRBJ2-2, is GAGVSQSPRYKVAKRGQDVALRCDPISGHVSLFWYQQALGQGPEFLTYFQNEAQLDKSGLPSDRFFAERPEGSVSTLKIQRTQQEDSAVYLCASSSPAGRTGELFFGEGSRLTVL.

The gene calls are TRBV20-1 and TRBJ1-5; D perhaps matches TRBD1 (5 bases). The CDR3 loop spans 16 amino acids. V was clipped by 3 bases and J by 2 bases, with 17 bases between them. Per the germline V gene, CDR1 is DFQATT and CDR2 is SNEGSKA (reference sequence). The CDR3 sequence is CSASYGGKFGNQPQHF. Written as DNA, the CDR3 is TGCAGTGCTAGTTACGGGGGAAAGTTTGGCAATCAGCCCCAGCATTTT.

The V and J genes are TRBV28 and TRBJ2-1; a weak D match, TRBD1 (5 bases). V lost 6 bases and J lost 0, with 18 bases in between. The length of the CDR3 is 17 residues. In germline, CDR1 is MDHEN, CDR2 SYDVKM. The CDR3, as DNA: TGTGCCAGCAGATTACCAGGGCCCCCCAGCTCCTACAATGAGCAGTTCTTC. Residues: CASRLPGPPSSYNEQFF.

The chain combines TRBV13 with TRBJ2-7; 12 bases align to TRBD1. After removal of 5 bases from V and 9 bases from J, the junction contained 8 bases not matched to a gene. CDR1 PRHDT and CDR2 FYEKMQ come from the germline V gene (reference sequence). There are 14 residues in the CDR3. CDR3 amino acids: CASSRDRGRSGQYF. CDR3 in DNA: TGTGCCAGCAGCCGGGACAGGGGGCGTTCAGGGCAGTACTTC. The full variable domain, in which reference TRBV13 and TRBJ2-7 provide the parts outside the CDR3, is AAGVIQSPRHLIKEKRETATLKCYPIPRHDTVYWYQQGPGQDPQFLISFYEKMQSDKGSIPDRFSAQQFSDYHSELNMSSLELGDSALYFCASSRDRGRSGQYFGPGTRLTVT.